This TCR beta chain comes out of a study of blood T cell repertoires in COVID-19. Study-level background: COVID-19 samples collected from the United States, Italy and Spain covered acute and convalescent phases. Sources were T cells, B-cell-depleted T cells, or PBMCs; the material itself was cDNA or gDNA.

Per the original methods: By means of reference gene primer amplification, nucleated cell counts were estimated. Using immunoSEQ multiplex PCR, the repertoire was profiled, and TCRdb retains in-frame clones only, with some absent. D and trimming were read from the DNA, whereas the V and J calls and clone size are those reported in that table. The table shows a few hundred thousand clones, with approximately 86% occurring only once. The germline V gene has CDR1 SGDLS and CDR2 YYNGEE. Trimming stripped 0 bases from V and 2 bases from J, with 9 bases between. The CDR3 has 14 amino acids. Individuals aged about 18 to 89 years were recruited from fewer than 25 US areas.

The V and J genes are TRBV9 and TRBJ2-7; D is ambiguous. The TCR sequence derives from a woman in her thirties or forties with acute COVID-19. Source material: PBMCs or T cells enriched from blood (not recorded which). The CDR3 DNA follows: TGTGCCAGCAGCGTAGACTCTGGGCCCTACGAGCAGTACTTC. Protein: CASSVDSGPYEQYF.